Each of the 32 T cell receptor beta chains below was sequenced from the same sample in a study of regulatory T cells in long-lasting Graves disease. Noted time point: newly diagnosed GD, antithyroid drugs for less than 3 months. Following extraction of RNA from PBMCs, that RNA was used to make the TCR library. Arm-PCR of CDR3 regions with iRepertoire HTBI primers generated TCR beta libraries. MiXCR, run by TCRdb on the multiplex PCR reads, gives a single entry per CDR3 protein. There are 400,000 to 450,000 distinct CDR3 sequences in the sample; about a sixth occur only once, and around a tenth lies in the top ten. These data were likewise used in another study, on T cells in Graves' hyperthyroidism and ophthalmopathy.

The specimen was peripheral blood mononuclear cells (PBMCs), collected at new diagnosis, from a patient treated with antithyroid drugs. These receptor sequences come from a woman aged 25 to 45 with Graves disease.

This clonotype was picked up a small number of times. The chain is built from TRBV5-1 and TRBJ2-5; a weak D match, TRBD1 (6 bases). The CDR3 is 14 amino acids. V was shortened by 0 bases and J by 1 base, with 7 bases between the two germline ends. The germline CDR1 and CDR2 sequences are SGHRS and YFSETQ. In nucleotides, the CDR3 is TGCGCCAGCAGCTTGGCGGACAGCCAAGAGACCCAGTACTTC. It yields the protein CASSLADSQETQYF. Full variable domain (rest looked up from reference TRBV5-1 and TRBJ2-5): KAGVTQTPRYLIKTRGQQVTLSCSPISGHRSVSWYQQTPGQGLQFLFEYFSETQRNKGNFPGRFSGRQFSNSRSEMNVSTLELGDSALYLCASSLADSQETQYFGPGTRLLVL.

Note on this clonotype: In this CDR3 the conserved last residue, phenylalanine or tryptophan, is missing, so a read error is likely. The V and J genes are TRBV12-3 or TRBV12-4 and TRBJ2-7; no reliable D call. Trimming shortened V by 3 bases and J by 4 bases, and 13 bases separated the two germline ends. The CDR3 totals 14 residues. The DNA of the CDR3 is TGTGCCAGCAGTTTCAGGCACTCCCTTTACGAGCAGTACCTC. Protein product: CASSFRHSLYEQYL.

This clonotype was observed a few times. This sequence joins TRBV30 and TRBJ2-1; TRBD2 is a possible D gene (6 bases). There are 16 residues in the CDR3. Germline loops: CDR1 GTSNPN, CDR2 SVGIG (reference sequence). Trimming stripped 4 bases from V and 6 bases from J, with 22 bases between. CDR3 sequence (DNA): TGTGCCTGGACTCGTCTCACTAGCCAAACCCTCAATGAGCAGTTCTTC. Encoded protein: CAWTRLTSQTLNEQFF.

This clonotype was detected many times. CDR3 protein: CASSIQVDTEAFF. In DNA form, the CDR3 reads TGTGCCAGCAGCATTCAGGTCGACACTGAAGCTTTCTTT. The chain has TRBV9 and TRBJ1-1; no clear D. V was pared by 4 bases and J by 3 bases, with 10 bases between. CDR1 and CDR2 from the germline V gene are SGDLS and YYNGEE. The CDR3 covers 13 residues.

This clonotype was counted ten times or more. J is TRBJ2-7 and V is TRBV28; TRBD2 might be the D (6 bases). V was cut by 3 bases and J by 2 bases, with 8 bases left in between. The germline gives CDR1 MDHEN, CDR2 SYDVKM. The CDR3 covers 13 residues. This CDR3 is CASSLRGAYEQYF. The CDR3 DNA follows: TGTGCCAGCAGTTTGCGGGGAGCCTACGAGCAGTACTTC.

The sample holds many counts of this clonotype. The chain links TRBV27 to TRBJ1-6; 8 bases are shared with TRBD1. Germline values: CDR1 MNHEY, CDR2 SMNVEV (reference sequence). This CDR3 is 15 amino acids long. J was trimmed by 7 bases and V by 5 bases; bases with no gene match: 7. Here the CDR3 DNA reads TGTGCCAGCAGTCTCGGACAGGGCGGAAATTCACCCCTCCACTTT. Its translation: CASSLGQGGNSPLHF.

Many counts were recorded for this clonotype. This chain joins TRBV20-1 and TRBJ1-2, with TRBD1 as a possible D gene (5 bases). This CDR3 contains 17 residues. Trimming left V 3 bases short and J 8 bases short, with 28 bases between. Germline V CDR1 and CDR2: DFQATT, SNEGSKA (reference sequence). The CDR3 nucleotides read TGCAGTGCTAGTGGGGTGGGCGGGACCGGTGAAATTGGAGGCTACACCTTC. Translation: CSASGVGGTGEIGGYTF.

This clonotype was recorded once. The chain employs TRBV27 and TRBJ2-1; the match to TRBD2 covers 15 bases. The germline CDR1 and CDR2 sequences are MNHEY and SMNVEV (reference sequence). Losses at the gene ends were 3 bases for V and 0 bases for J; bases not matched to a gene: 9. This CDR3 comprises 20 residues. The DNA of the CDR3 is TGTGCCAGCAGTTTCCGCGGACTAGCGGGAGGGGAAAGCTCCTACAATGAGCAGTTCTTC. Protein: CASSFRGLAGGESSYNEQFF.

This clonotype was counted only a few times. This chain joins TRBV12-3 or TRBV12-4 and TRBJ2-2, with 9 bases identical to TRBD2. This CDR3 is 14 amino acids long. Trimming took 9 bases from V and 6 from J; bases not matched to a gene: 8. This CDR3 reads CASFGTSRSGELFF. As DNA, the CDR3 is TGTGCCAGTTTTGGGACTAGCCGATCCGGGGAGCTGTTTTTT.

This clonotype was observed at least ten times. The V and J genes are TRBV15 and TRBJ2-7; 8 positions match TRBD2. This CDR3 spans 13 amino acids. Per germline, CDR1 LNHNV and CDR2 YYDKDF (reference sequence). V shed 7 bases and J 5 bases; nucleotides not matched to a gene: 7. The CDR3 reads CATMGSGSHEQYF. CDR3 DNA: TGTGCCACCATGGGCAGCGGGAGCCACGAGCAGTACTTC.

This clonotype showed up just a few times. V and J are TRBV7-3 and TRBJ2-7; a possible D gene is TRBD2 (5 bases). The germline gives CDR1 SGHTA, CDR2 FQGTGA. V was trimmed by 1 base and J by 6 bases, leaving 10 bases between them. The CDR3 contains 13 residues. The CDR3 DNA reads TGTGCCAGCAGCTTAAATCGGGAAGGCGAGCAGTACTTC. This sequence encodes CASSLNREGEQYF.

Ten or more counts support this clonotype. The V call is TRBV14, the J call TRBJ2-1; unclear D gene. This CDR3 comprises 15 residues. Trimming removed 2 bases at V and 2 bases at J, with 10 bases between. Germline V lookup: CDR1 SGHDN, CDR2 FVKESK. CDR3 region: CASSQQSAPYNEQFF. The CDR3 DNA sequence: TGTGCCAGCAGCCAACAAAGCGCTCCCTACAATGAGCAGTTCTTC.

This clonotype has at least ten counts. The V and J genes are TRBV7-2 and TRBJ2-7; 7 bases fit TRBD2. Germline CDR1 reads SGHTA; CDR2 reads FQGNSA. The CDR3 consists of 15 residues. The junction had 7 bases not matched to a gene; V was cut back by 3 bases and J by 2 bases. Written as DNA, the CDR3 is TGTGCCAGCAGCTTTAGACTAGCACCGACCTACGAGCAGTACTTC. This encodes CASSFRLAPTYEQYF.

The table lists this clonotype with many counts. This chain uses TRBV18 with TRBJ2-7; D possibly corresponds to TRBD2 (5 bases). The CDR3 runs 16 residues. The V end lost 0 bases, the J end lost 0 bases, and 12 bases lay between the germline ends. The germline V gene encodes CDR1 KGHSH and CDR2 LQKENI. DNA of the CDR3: TGTGCCAGCTCACCACCTGAACCGGGGAACTCCTACGAGCAGTACTTC. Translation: CASSPPEPGNSYEQYF.

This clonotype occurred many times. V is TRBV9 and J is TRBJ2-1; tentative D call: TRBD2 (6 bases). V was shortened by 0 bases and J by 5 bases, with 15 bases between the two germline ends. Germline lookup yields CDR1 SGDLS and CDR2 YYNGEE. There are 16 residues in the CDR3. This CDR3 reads CASSVGARLENNEQFF. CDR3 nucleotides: TGTGCCAGCAGCGTAGGGGCTCGACTAGAGAACAATGAGCAGTTCTTC.

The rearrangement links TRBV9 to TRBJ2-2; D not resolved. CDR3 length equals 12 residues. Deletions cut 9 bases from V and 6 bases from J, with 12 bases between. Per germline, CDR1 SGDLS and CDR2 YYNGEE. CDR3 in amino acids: CANSGRAGELFF. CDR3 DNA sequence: TGTGCCAACTCGGGTCGGGCCGGGGAGCTGTTTTTT.

CDR3 in amino acids: CSVAQEKLFF. CDR3 nucleotides: TGCAGCGTCGCCCAGGAAAAACTGTTTTTT. The chain recombines TRBV29-1 with TRBJ1-4; D uncertain. Germline lookup yields CDR1 SQVTM and CDR2 ANQGSEA. The CDR3 sequence is 10 residues long. V lost 6 bases and J lost 8, with 7 bases in between.

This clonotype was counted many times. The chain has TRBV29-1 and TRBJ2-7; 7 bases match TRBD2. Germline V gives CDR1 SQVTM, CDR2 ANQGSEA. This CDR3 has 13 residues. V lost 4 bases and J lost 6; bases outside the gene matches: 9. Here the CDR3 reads CSVGFAWGGEQYF. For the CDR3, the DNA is TGCAGCGTTGGATTTGCCTGGGGGGGCGAGCAGTACTTC.

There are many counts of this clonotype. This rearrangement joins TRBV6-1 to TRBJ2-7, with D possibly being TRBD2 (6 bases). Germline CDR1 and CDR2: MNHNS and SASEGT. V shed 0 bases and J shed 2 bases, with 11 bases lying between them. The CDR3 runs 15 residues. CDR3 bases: TGTGCCAGCAGTGAAGCAGGGACTCAGACCTACGAGCAGTACTTC. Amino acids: CASSEAGTQTYEQYF.

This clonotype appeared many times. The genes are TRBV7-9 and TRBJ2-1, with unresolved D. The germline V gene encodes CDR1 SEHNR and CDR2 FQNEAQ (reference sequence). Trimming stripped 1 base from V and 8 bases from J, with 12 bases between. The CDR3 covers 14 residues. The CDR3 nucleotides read TGTGCCAGCAGCTTAGATCAGTTGGGTGATGAGCAGTTCTTC. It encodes CASSLDQLGDEQFF.

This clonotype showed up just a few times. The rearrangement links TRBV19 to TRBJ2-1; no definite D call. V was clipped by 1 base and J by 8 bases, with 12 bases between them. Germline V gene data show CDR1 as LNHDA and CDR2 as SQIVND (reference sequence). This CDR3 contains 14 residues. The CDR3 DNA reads TGTGCCAGTAGTATAGGGGCAGCCCTGGATGAGCAGTTCTTC. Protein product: CASSIGAALDEQFF.

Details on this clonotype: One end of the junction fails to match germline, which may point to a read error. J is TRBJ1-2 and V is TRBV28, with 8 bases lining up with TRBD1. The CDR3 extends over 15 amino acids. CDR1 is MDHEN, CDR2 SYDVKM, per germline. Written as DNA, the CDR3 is TGTACCAGCAGAAGCTTCAGGACAGGGACCTATGGCTACACCTTC. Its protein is CTSRSFRTGTYGYTF.

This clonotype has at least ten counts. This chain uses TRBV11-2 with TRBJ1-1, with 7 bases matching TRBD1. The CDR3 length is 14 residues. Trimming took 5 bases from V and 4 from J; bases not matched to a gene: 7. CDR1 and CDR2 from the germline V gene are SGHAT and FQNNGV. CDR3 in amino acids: CASSVNRGFTEAFF. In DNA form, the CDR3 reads TGTGCCAGCAGCGTCAACAGGGGATTCACTGAAGCTTTCTTT.

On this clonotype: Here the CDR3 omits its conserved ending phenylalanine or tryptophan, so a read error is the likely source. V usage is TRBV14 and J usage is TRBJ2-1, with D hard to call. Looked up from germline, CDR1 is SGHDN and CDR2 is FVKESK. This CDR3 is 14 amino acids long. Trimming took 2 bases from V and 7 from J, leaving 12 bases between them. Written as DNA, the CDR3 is TGTGCCAGCAGCCAAATTCACGGAATGAATGAGCAGTTCCTC. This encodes CASSQIHGMNEQFL.

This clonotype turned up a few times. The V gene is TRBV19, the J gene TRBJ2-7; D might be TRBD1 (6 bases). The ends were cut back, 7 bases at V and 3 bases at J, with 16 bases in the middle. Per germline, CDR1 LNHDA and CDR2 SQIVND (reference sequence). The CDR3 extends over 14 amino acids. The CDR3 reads CASKGDHQLYEQYF. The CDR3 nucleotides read TGTGCCAGTAAGGGGGATCACCAGCTCTACGAGCAGTACTTC. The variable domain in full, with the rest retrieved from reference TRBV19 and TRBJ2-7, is DGGITQSPKYLFRKEGQNVTLSCEQNLNHDAMYWYRQDPGQGLRLIYYSQIVNDFQKGDIAEGYSVSREKKESFPLTVTSAQKNPTAFYLCASKGDHQLYEQYFGPGTRLTVT.

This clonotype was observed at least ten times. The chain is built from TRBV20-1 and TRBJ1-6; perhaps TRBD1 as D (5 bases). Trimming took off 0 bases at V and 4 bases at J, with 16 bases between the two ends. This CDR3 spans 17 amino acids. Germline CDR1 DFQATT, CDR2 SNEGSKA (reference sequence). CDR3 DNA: TGCAGTGCTAGAGATCCGCAGGGAGGGGCATATAATTCACCCCTCCACTTT. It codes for CSARDPQGGAYNSPLHF.

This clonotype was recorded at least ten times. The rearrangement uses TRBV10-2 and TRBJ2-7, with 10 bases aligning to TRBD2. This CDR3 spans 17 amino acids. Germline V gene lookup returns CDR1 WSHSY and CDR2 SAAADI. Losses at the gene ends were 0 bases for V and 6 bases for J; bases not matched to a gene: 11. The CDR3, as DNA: TGCGCCAGCAGTGAGTCGTCGTGGGGACTAGCGTTCGTCGAGCAGTACTTC. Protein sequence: CASSESSWGLAFVEQYF.

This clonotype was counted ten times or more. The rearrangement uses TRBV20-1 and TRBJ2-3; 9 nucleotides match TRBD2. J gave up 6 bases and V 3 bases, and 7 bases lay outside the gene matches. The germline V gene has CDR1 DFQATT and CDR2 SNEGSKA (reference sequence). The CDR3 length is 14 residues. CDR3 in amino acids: CSARGLAGYDTQYF. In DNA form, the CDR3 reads TGCAGTGCTAGGGGGCTAGCGGGGTACGATACGCAGTATTTT.

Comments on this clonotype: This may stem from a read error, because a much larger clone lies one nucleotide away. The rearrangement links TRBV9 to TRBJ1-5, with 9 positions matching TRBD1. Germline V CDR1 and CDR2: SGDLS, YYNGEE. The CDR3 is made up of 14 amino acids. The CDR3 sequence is CASSQGTGYQPQPF. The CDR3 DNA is TGTGCCAGCAGCCAAGGGACAGGGTATCAGCCCCAGCCTTTT.

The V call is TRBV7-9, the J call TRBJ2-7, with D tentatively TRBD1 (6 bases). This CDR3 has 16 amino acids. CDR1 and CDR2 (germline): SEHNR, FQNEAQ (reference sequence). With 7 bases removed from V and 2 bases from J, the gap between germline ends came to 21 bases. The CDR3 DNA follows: TGTGCCAGCAACTCCAGAGAGGGGGTTACCACCTACGAGCAGTACTTC. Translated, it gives CASNSREGVTTYEQYF.

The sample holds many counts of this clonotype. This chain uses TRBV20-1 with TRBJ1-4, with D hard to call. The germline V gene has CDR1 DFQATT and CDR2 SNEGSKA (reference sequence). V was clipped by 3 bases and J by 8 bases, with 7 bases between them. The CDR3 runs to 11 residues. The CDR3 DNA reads TGCAGTGCTAGCCCGAGGGAAAAACTGTTTTTT. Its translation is CSASPREKLFF.

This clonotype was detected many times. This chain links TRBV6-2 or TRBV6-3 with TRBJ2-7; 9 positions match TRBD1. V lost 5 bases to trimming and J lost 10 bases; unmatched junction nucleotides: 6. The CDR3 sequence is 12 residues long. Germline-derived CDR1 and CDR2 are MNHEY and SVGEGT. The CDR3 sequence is CASSGQGKPQYF. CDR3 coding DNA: TGTGCCAGCAGTGGACAGGGGAAGCCCCAGTACTTC.